This T cell receptor (beta chain) was obtained from a study of regulatory T cells in long-lasting Graves disease (dated by TCRdb to 2020 to 2022). For the wider study: To count as having persistent Graves' disease, a patient had to have received antithyroid drug treatment for over 5 years with TSH receptor autoantibodies remaining persistently positive. This study used TCR sequencing and RNA sequencing of peripheral blood to compare persistent Graves' disease patients against newly diagnosed Graves' disease patients. The study was conducted in China and was registered as a clinical trial. A total of around 35 samples underwent TCR sequencing, from around 13 patients with persistent Graves' disease and some 20 patients with newly diagnosed Graves' disease. In the clinical cohort, patients with persistent Graves' disease had used antithyroid drugs for an average of about 9.4 years. Results and caveats for the whole study, not just this receptor: Patients with persistent disease shared more public clonotypes (fewer than 3,000) than newly diagnosed patients did (about 1,000). TRBV28, TRBJ1-2 and TRBJ2-5 were preferentially used in persistent disease, while TRBV20-1 and TRBJ2-1 were favored in newly diagnosed disease. Sequencing and analysis were restricted to the TCR beta chain. Because the primary lesion, thyroid tissue, could not be accessed, the study looked at peripheral blood alone. The authors noted that the small sample size was a limitation that may lower accuracy. Persistent Graves' disease patients showed lower TCR Shannon entropy and fewer highly expanded clones than newly diagnosed patients, suggesting clonal expansion.

Receptor libraries were prepared by multiplex PCR. Sequencer: Illumina HiSeq 4000. iRepertoire HTBI primers and Arm-PCR amplification of CDR3 regions were used to construct TCR beta libraries. Before sequencing, the PCR products underwent gel purification. Processing in the source paper ran as follows. A total of 62 TRBV and 14 TRBJ segments were identified across samples and were used for gene usage analysis of CDR3 amino acid clonotypes. Filtered high-quality paired reads were merged into contigs using COPE and FqMerger. Contigs were aligned with BLAST to IMGT TRBV, TRBD and TRBJ reference genes, and CDR3 was defined per IMGT. Clonotypes above 0.1% frequency were classified as highly expanded clones. Shannon entropy served as the measure of repertoire diversity, while the Gini coefficient captured V-J evenness. Public clonotypes were defined as clonotypes shared by more than one individual. Using fastp trimming at Q25 and MiXCR clonotype assembly, TCRdb reanalyzed the public sequencing data and kept in-frame beta chains. Merged by CDR3 protein, the rows form single entries marked with the most common genes and DNA. In this record, the V and J calls reflect TCRdb's handling and not the investigators' own analysis. The sample records roughly 400,000 distinct CDR3 sequences, around 20% of which are singletons. Roughly an eighth of the sample belongs to the ten largest clones.

Of note for this clonotype: The antigen this receptor binds is unknown. It has no much larger one-base neighbor in the sample; base qualities were not kept.

CDR1 and CDR2 are drawn from the germline V gene: SGDLS, YYNGEE. V and J are truncated by 0 bases and 2 bases respectively, leaving an intervening sequence of 9 bases. The CDR3 runs 15 amino acids, cysteine and phenylalanine included. Only the CDR3 portion is preserved as DNA: 45 bases, with reading frame beginning at the first base. What this sample's time point label stands for: persistent/refractory GD, antithyroid drugs over 5 years with positive TRAb. For both TCR sequencing and RNA sequencing, RNA was extracted from PBMCs using TRIzol. The diagnosis of Graves' disease followed American Thyroid Association guidelines. Recruitment of patients was carried out at an endocrinology department in Xi'an, China. From each patient, approximately 10 milliliters of peripheral blood was collected into an EDTA anticoagulant tube. Ficoll Paque Plus density gradient separation was used to isolate PBMCs, and no further T cell sorting was performed. RNA quality was checked with an Agilent 2100 Bioanalyzer and agarose gel, and concentration with a NanoDrop 2000.

The receptor was isolated from a female donor with Graves disease. Sequenced material: peripheral blood mononuclear cells (PBMCs), taken when the disease was refractory, from a patient treated with antithyroid drugs. This chain is built from TRBV9 and TRBJ2-1; the best D guess is TRBD1, with 6 bases matching. The sequenced DNA: TGTGCCAGCAGCGTAGAAAGGACAGCCTACAATGAGCAGTTCTTC. Translated, this gives CASSVERTAYNEQFF.